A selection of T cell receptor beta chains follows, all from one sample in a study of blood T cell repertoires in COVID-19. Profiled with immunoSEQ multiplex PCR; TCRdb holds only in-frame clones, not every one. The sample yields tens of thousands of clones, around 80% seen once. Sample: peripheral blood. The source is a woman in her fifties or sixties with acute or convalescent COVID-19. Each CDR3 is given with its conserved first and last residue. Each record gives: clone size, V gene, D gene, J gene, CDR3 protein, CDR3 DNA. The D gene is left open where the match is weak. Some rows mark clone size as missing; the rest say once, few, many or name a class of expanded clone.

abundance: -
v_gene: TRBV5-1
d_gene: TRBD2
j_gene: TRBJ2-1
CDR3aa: CASSSGGGGSYNEQFF
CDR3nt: TGCGCCAGCAGCTCCGGGGGGGGCGGGTCCTACAATGAGCAGTTCTTC

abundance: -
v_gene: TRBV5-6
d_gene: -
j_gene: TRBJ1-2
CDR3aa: CASSLSRGKYGYTF
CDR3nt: TGTGCCAGCAGCTTAAGCAGGGGAAAGTATGGCTACACCTTC

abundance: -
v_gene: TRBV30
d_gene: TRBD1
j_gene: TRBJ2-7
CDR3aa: CAWSTPGQGFNEQYF
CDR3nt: TGTGCCTGGAGTACCCCGGGACAGGGGTTCAACGAGCAGTACTTC

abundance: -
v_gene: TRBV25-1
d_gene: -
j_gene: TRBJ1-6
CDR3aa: CASTGPTGFNSPLHF
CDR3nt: TGTGCCTCCACGGGGCCGACAGGCTTTAATTCACCCCTCCACTTT

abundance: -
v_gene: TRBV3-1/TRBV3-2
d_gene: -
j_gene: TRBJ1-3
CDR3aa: CASSHCEASQGGNTIYF
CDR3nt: TGTGCCAGCAGCCATTGCGAGGCATCTCAAGGTGGAAACACCATATATTTT

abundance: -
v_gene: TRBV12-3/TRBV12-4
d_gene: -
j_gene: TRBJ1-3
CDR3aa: CASGRGSGNTIYF
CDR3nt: TGTGCCAGCGGCAGGGGATCGGGAAACACCATATATTTT

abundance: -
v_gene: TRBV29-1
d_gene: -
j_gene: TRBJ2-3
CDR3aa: CSVQGSTDTQYF
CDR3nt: TGCAGCGTTCAGGGTTCCACAGATACGCAGTATTTT

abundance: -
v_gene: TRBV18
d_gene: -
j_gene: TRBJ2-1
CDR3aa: CASSLEGEQFF
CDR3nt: TGTGCCAGCTCCCTGGAGGGTGAGCAGTTCTTC

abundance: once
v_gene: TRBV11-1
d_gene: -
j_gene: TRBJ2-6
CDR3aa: CASSPGPGGANVLTF
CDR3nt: TGTGCCAGCAGCCCCGGTCCGGGGGGGGCCAACGTCCTGACTTTC

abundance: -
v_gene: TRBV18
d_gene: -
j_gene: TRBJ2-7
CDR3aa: CASSPLTGSLPYEQYF
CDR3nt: TGTGCCAGCTCACCACTGACAGGTTCCCTCCCCTACGAGCAGTACTTC

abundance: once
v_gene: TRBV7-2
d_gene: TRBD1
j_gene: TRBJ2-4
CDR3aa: CASSLGGTGDPRAKNIQYF
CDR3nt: TGTGCCAGCAGCTTAGGAGGGACAGGGGACCCCCGTGCCAAAAACATTCAGTACTTC

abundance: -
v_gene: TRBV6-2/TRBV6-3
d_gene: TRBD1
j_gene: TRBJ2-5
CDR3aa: CASSLLRTGGRKTQYF
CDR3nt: TGTGCCAGCAGCCTACTACGGACAGGGGGACGAAAGACCCAGTACTTC

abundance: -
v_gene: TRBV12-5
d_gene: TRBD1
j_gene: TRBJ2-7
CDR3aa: CASGWDRPYEQYF
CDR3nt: TGTGCTAGTGGCTGGGACAGACCCTACGAGCAGTACTTC

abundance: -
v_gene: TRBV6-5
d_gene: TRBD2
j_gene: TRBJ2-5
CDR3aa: CASSYGASGIETQYF
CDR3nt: TGTGCCAGCAGTTACGGGGCTAGCGGGATCGAGACCCAGTACTTC

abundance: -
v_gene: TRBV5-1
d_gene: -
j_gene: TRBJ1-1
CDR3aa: CASSLAGGRGTEAFF
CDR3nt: TGCGCCAGCAGCTTGGCCGGGGGTCGAGGCACTGAAGCTTTCTTT

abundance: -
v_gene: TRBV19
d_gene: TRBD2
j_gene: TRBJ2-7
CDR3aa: CASSSRVAGASYEQYF
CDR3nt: TGTGCCAGTAGTTCGCGGGTAGCGGGGGCCTCGTACGAGCAGTACTTC

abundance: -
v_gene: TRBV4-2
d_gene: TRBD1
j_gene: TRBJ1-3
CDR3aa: CASSQYEFRDSNLLISGNTIYF
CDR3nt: TGTGCCAGCAGCCAATATGAGTTCCGGGACAGTAATCTTTTAATCTCTGGAAACACCATATATTTT

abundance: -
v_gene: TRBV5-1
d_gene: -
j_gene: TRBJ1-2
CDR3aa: CASSLELDTNSGYTF
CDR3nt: TGCGCCAGCAGCTTGGAGCTGGACACGAATAGCGGCTACACCTTC

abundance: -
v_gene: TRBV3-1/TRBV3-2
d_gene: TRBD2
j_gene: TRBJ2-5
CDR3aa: CASSQDVTGGPRETQYF
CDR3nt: TGTGCCAGCAGCCAAGATGTAACGGGAGGGCCGAGAGAGACCCAGTACTTC

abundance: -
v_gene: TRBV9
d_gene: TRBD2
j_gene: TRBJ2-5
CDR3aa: CASSPTGLAAQETQYF
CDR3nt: TGTGCCAGCAGCCCTACAGGACTAGCGGCTCAAGAGACCCAGTACTTC

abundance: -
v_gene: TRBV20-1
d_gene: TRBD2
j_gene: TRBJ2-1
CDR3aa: CSASRTSGKQFF
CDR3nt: TGCAGTGCTAGTCGGACTAGCGGAAAGCAGTTCTTC

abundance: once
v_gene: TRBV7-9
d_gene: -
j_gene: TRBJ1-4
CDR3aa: CASTPGSQKLFF
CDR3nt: TGTGCCAGCACGCCAGGGTCTCAAAAACTGTTTTTT

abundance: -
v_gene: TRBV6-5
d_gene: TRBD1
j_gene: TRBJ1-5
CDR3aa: CASSYGSTGGHQPQHF
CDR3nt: TGTGCCAGCAGTTACGGTTCAACAGGGGGCCATCAGCCCCAGCATTTT

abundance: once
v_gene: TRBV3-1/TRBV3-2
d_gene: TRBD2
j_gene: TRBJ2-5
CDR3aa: CASSQEWLAGGQETQYF
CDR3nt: TGTGCCAGCAGCCAAGAATGGCTAGCGGGGGGCCAAGAGACCCAGTACTTC

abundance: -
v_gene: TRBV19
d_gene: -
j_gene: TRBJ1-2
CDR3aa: CASSITQGYGYTF
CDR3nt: TGTGCCAGTAGTATTACACAGGGATATGGCTACACCTTC

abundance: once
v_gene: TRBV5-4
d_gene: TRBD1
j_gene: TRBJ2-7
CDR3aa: CASSSTVRGEGQGNYEQYF
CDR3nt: TGTGCCAGCAGCTCCACCGTAAGGGGGGAGGGACAGGGGAACTACGAGCAGTACTTC

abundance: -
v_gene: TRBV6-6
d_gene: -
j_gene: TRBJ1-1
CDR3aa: CAPLGQSNTEAFF
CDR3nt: TGTGCCCCCCTCGGACAGTCGAACACTGAAGCTTTCTTT

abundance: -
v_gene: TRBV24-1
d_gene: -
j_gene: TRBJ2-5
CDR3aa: CATSDLLTGPLKETQYF
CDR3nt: TGTGCCACCAGTGATCTTCTGACAGGACCCTTAAAAGAGACCCAGTACTTC

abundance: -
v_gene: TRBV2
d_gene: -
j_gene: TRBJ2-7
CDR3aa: CASTVRQAYEQYF
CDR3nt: TGTGCCAGCACGGTCAGACAGGCCTACGAGCAGTACTTC

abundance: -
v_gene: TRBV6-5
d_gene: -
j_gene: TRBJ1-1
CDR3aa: CASGRAGLNTEAFF
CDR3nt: TGTGCCAGCGGTCGCGCAGGGTTGAACACTGAAGCTTTCTTT

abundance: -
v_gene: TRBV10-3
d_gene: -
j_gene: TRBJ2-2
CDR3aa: CAIQGRTGELFF
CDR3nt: TGTGCCATCCAGGGAAGGACCGGGGAGCTGTTTTTT

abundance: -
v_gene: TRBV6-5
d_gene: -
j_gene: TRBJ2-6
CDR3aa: CASRPDYSGANVLTF
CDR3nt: TGTGCCAGCAGGCCAGATTACTCTGGGGCCAACGTCCTGACTTTC

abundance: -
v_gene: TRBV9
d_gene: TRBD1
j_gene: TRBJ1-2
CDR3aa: CASSVTGGGYTF
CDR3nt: TGTGCCAGCAGCGTGACAGGGGGAGGCTACACCTTC

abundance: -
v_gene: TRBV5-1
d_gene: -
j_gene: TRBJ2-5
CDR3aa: CASSSVSQGKGETQYF
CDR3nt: TGCGCCAGCAGCTCTGTTTCGCAGGGGAAGGGAGAGACCCAGTACTTC

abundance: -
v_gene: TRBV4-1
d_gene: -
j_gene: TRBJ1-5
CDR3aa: CASSQRLTGSNQPQHF
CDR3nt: TGCGCCAGCAGCCAACGACTGACAGGAAGCAATCAGCCCCAGCATTTT

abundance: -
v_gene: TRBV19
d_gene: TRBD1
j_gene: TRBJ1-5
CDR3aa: CASSKGTGLSNQPQHF
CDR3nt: TGTGCCAGTAGTAAAGGGACAGGGCTAAGCAATCAGCCCCAGCATTTT

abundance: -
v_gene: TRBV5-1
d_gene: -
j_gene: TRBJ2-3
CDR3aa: CASSLTPQGISTDTQYF
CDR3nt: TGCGCCAGCAGCTTGACTCCGCAGGGGATTAGCACAGATACGCAGTATTTT

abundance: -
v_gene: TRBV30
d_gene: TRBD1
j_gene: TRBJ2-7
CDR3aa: CAQGAKEQYF
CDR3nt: TGTGCACAGGGGGCGAAGGAGCAGTACTTC

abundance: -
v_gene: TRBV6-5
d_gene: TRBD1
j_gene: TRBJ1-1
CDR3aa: CASTTRTGNTEAFF
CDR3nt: TGTGCCAGCACGACTCGGACAGGAAACACTGAAGCTTTCTTT

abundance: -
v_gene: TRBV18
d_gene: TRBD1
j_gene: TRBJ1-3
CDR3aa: CASSPVQGAGNTIYF
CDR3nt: TGTGCCAGCTCACCAGTGCAGGGGGCTGGAAACACCATATATTTT

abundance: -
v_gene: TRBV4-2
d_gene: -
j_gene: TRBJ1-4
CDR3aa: CASSALPTNEKLFF
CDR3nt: TGTGCCAGCAGCGCACTTCCAACTAATGAAAAACTGTTTTTT

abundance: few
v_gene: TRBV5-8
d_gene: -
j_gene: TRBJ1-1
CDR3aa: CASSYAQTTEAFF
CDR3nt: TGTGCCAGCAGCTACGCACAGACCACTGAAGCTTTCTTT

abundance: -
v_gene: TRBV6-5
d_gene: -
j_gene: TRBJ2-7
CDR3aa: CASSYSQVLRYEQYF
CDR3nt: TGTGCCAGCAGTTACTCGCAGGTCCTTCGATACGAGCAGTACTTC

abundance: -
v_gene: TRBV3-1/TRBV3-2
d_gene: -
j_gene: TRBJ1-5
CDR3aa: CASSQWGGNQPQHF
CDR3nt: TGTGCCAGCAGCCAGTGGGGGGGCAATCAGCCCCAGCATTTT

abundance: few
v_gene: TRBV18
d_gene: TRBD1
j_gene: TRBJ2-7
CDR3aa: CASSRGQGLLYEQYF
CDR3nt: TGTGCCAGCTCTCGGGGACAGGGGCTACTCTACGAGCAGTACTTC

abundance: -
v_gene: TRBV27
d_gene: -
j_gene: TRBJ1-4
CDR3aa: CASREGGREKLFF
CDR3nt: TGTGCCAGCAGAGAAGGGGGTCGCGAAAAACTGTTTTTT

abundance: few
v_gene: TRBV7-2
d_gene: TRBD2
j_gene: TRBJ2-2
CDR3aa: CASSPPFAGGNGELFF
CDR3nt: TGTGCCAGCAGCCCCCCCTTTGCGGGGGGGAACGGGGAGCTGTTTTTT

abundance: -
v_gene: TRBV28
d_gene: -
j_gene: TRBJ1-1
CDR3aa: CASSFADTNTEAFF
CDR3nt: TGTGCCAGCAGTTTTGCAGACACTAACACTGAAGCTTTCTTT

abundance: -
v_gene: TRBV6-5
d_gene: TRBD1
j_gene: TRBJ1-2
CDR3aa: CASKPGTGGGYGYTF
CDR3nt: TGTGCCAGCAAGCCCGGGACAGGGGGCGGGTATGGCTACACCTTC

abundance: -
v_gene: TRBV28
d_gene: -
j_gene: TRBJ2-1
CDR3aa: CASSFLHRVDEQFF
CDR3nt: TGTGCCAGCAGTTTCCTTCACAGGGTCGATGAGCAGTTCTTC

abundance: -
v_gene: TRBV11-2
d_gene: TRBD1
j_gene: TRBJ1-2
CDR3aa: CASSLGQGYGYTF
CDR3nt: TGTGCCAGCAGCTTGGGACAGGGCTATGGCTACACCTTC

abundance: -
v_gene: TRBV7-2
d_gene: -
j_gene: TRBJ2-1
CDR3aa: CASRPLGSYNEQFF
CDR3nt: TGTGCCAGCAGACCGCTAGGTTCCTACAATGAGCAGTTCTTC

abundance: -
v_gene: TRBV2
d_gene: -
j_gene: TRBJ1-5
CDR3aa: CASGAGNQPQHF
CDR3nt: TGTGCCAGCGGGGCGGGGAATCAGCCCCAGCATTTT

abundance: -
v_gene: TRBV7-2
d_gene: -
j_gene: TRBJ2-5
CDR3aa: CASSFPVSQGQKKTQYF
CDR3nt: TGTGCCAGCAGCTTTCCGGTGAGCCAGGGGCAGAAAAAGACCCAGTACTTC

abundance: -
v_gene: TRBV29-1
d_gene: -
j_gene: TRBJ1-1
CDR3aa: CSVDRGLNTEAFF
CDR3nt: TGCAGCGTTGACCGGGGATTGAACACTGAAGCTTTCTTT